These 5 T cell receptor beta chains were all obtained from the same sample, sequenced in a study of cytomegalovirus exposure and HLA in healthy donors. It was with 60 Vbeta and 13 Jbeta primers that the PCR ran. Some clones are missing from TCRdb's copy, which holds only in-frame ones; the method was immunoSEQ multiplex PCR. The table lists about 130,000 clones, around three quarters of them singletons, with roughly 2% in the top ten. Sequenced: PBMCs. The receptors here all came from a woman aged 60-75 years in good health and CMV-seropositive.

CDR3 DNA sequence: TGTGCCAGTAGTATAAGCGGCAGACAAGAGACCCAGTACTTC. Protein sequence: CASSISGRQETQYF. The chain uses TRBV19 and TRBJ2-5, with TRBD2 as a possible D gene (5 bases). This CDR3 has 14 amino acids. Germline loops: CDR1 LNHDA, CDR2 SQIVND (reference sequence). The ends were cut back, 2 bases at V and 2 bases at J, with 9 bases in the middle.

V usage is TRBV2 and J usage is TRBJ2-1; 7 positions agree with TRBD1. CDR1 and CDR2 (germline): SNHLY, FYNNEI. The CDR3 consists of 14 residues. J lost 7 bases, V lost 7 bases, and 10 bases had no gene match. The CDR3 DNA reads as TGTGCCAGCATTATGGCAGGGGGTAGGAATGAGCAGTTCTTC. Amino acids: CASIMAGGRNEQFF.

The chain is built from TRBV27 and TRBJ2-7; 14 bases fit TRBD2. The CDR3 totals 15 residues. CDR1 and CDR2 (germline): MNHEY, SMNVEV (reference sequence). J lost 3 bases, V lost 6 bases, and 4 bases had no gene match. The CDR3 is CASSYGTSGSYEQYF. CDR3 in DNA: TGTGCCAGCAGCTACGGGACTAGCGGGAGCTACGAGCAGTACTTC.

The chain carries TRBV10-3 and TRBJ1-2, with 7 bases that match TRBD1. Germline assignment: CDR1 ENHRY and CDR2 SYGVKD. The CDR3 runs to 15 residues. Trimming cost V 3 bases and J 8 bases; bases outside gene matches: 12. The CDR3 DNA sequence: TGTGCCATCAGTGATAGAAACCCCGGGACAGAGGGCTACACCTTC. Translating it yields CAISDRNPGTEGYTF.

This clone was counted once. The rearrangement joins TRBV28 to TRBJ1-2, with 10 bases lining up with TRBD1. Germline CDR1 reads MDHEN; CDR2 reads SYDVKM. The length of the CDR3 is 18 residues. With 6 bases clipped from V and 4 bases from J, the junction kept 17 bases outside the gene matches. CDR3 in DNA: TGTGCCAGCAGCAACCCCTCCTCGGGACAGGGGTTCGCCTATGGCTACACCTTC. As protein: CASSNPSSGQGFAYGYTF.